This T cell receptor (beta chain) comes out of a study of T cell repertoires in cytomegalovirus infection. Study-level points and caveats: CMV-specific HLA-C-restricted TCR beta clonotypes dominated the ex vivo response.

With respect to this clonotype: Antigen unknown.

TCRdb re-derived calls from the reads in MiXCR, one entry per CDR3 protein. The table includes approximately 500,000 distinct CDR3 sequences, about 30% detected once. This CDR3 region has 14 residues. Trimming removed 3 bases at V and 0 bases at J, with 9 bases between. The specimen was PBMCs. This receptor was identified in a human donor in good health (CMV status not recorded). Some clones in this sample may be carry-over from other donors' samples. The chain combines TRBV12-3 or TRBV12-4 with TRBJ2-7; D perhaps matches TRBD1 (6 bases). The CDR3 DNA sequence: TGTGCCAGCAGTTTCCAGGGGACCTCCTACGAGCAGTACTTC. Translation gives CASSFQGTSYEQYF.